Given below is one T cell receptor (beta chain) in context. Its antigen remains unidentified. A multiplex PCR was run with 60 Vbeta primers and 13 Jbeta primers. Sequencing was performed with immunoSEQ multiplex PCR; in TCRdb, only in-frame clones are kept and a portion is missing. The repertoire includes approximately 150,000 clones, roughly 78% of them detected once, and roughly 6.3% sits in the top ten. This entry belongs to a study of cytomegalovirus exposure and HLA in healthy donors. V was cut by 2 bases and J by 13 bases, with 12 bases left in between. CDR1 SGHRS and CDR2 YFSETQ come from the germline V gene. There are 12 residues in the CDR3. Findings of the study overall: Presence/absence analyses assumed roughly uniform sequencing depth across donors.

The sequence came from a man aged 45 to 65 in good health and CMV-seropositive. This rearrangement joins TRBV5-1 to TRBJ2-2; tentative D call: TRBD1 (6 bases). Sequencing was done on a sample of PBMCs. The CDR3 DNA reads TGCGCCAGCAGCTTCGTACAGGGTGTGCTGTTTTTT. It yields the protein CASSFVQGVLFF.